A single sample gave rise to the 20 T cell receptor beta chains below, sequenced in a study of regulatory T cells in long-lasting Graves disease. Time point here: newly diagnosed GD, antithyroid drugs for less than 3 months. Researchers made the TCR library from RNA that was extracted from PBMCs. Building the TCR beta libraries relied on iRepertoire HTBI primers, and CDR3 regions underwent Arm-PCR. Using its own MiXCR run on the multiplex PCR reads, TCRdb lists one record per CDR3 protein. The profile shows more than 300,000 distinct CDR3 sequences, roughly a sixth of them singletons. Sample: peripheral blood mononuclear cells (PBMCs), taken at new diagnosis, from a patient treated with antithyroid drugs. The receptors derive from a female donor with Graves disease.

This clonotype was observed a few times. The chain is built from TRBV2 and TRBJ1-2; D is unclear. In germline, CDR1 is SNHLY, CDR2 FYNNEI. Deletions cut 4 bases from V and 5 bases from J, with 8 bases between. The CDR3 spans 12 residues. The CDR3 coding sequence is TGTGCCAGCAGTGGAGCTACTTATGGCTACACCTTC. This sequence encodes CASSGATYGYTF.

This clonotype turned up a few times. The chain is built from TRBV24-1 and TRBJ2-4; no firm D call. Germline V gene sequence: CDR1 KGHDR, CDR2 SFDVKD. The CDR3 length is 15 residues. V was clipped by 2 bases and J by 4 bases, with 11 bases between them. The CDR3 DNA reads as TGTGCCACCAGTGATTCTAGGAAGGCTAAAAACATTCAGTACTTC. This codes for CATSDSRKAKNIQYF.

This clonotype came up a few times. The V gene is TRBV24-1, the J gene TRBJ1-2, with D possibly TRBD1 on 6 matching bases. This CDR3 region has 13 residues. With 5 bases removed from V and 4 bases from J, the gap between germline ends came to 10 bases. Germline CDR1 and CDR2: KGHDR and SFDVKD. The CDR3 DNA sequence: TGTGCCACCAGTGCCGGGGGCGGCTATGGCTACACCTTC. This gives the protein CATSAGGGYGYTF.

This clonotype was detected many times. The chain couples TRBV5-1 to TRBJ1-1; D unresolved. The CDR3 has 15 residues. Germline values: CDR1 SGHRS, CDR2 YFSETQ. V lost 0 bases and J 2 bases, leaving 11 bases between the germline ends. The CDR3 nucleotides are TGCGCCAGCAGCTTGGGGGGTAGGAGAAACACTGAAGCTTTCTTT. Amino acids: CASSLGGRRNTEAFF.

This chain uses TRBV27 with TRBJ2-3; 9 bases agree with TRBD1. The DNA end is a closer match to TRBJ2-7, so the J assignment may be wrong. This CDR3 contains 15 residues. Germline V gives CDR1 MNHEY, CDR2 SMNVEV (reference sequence). DNA of the CDR3: TGTGCCAGCAGTTTGCGGGGGACAGGGTCCTACGAGCAGTACTTC. Amino acids: CASSLRGTGSYEQYF.

This clonotype has ten or more counts. The rearrangement uses TRBV3-1 and TRBJ1-1; the D gene is possibly TRBD1 (5 bases). V was cut by 3 bases and J by 2 bases, with 13 bases left in between. The germline V gene has CDR1 LGHDT and CDR2 YNNKEL (reference sequence). The CDR3 is 15 residues long. CDR3 sequence reads: CASSHADRINTEAFF. The CDR3 DNA reads as TGTGCCAGCAGCCATGCCGACAGAATAAACACTGAAGCTTTCTTT.

This clonotype has only a few counts. V is TRBV10-3 and J is TRBJ2-7; D unresolved. This CDR3 comprises 11 residues. Germline CDR1 ENHRY, CDR2 SYGVKD. V was shortened by 0 bases and J by 7 bases, with 4 bases between the two germline ends. CDR3 coding DNA: TGTGCCATCAGTGAGTCGGGTGAGCAGTACTTC. Protein product: CAISESGEQYF.

This clonotype was observed many times. This sequence joins TRBV14 and TRBJ1-4; no clear D gene. CDR3 length: 15 amino acids. Germline V gene sequence: CDR1 SGHDN, CDR2 FVKESK. Deletions cut 5 bases from V and 3 bases from J, with 13 bases between. The CDR3 DNA follows: TGTGCCAGCAGCGAGGAGTGGGGAGCTAATGAAAAACTGTTTTTT. It codes for CASSEEWGANEKLFF.

The sample holds many counts of this clonotype. Mismatch with germline at one junction end may stem from a read error. The gene calls are TRBV7-9 and TRBJ1-1; possible D gene TRBD1, 5 bases. Germline CDR1 and CDR2: SEHNR and FQNEAQ (reference sequence). The CDR3 sequence is 14 residues long. CDR3 nucleotide sequence: TGTACCAGCAGCTTAGCAGGGTTGGACACTGAAGCTTTCTTT. Residues: CTSSLAGLDTEAFF.

This clonotype showed up many times. The chain employs TRBV29-1 and TRBJ2-5, with 9 bases lining up with TRBD2. There are 14 residues in the CDR3. The trim removed 6 bases at V and 1 base at J, leaving 6 bases unmatched. Germline V CDR1 and CDR2: SQVTM, ANQGSEA. CDR3 nucleotides: TGCAGCGTAGGGGGACTAGCCGGCCAAGAGACCCAGTACTTC. It encodes CSVGGLAGQETQYF.

Comment on this clonotype: This clone may be a read error of a much larger clone one base away. The chain couples TRBV27 to TRBJ1-6; 9 bases line up with TRBD1. Germline CDR1 is MNHEY and CDR2 is SMNVEV (reference sequence). The CDR3 contains 14 residues. Trimming at V came to 4 bases and at J to 5 bases, leaving 0 bases not matched to a gene. The CDR3 DNA sequence: TGTGCCAGCAGTTGGACAGGGGATAATTCACCCCTCCACTTT. It translates to CASSWTGDNSPLHF.

The sample holds many counts of this clonotype. V is TRBV28 and J is TRBJ2-7, with TRBD2 as a possible D gene (6 bases). Deletions cut 5 bases from V and 7 bases from J, with 18 bases between. Germline CDR1 MDHEN, CDR2 SYDVKM. CDR3 length: 14 residues. CDR3 residues: CASSQSGPGREQYF. Written as DNA, the CDR3 is TGTGCCAGCAGTCAATCCGGACCGGGGAGGGAGCAGTACTTC.

This clonotype came up many times. This chain uses TRBV3-1 with TRBJ1-5; a possible D gene is TRBD1 (5 bases). Trimming shortened V by 1 base and J by 6 bases, and 13 bases separated the two germline ends. This CDR3 is built from 15 residues. CDR1 is LGHDT and CDR2 is YNNKEL in the germline V gene (reference sequence). The CDR3 sequence: CASSQAGGRSQPQHF. As DNA, the CDR3 is TGTGCCAGCAGCCAAGCGGGGGGTAGGAGTCAGCCCCAGCATTTT.

This clonotype occurred many times. The V gene is TRBV28, the J gene TRBJ1-5; TRBD1 might be the D (5 bases). This CDR3 is built from 15 residues. Germline V CDR1 and CDR2: MDHEN, SYDVKM. V was clipped by 7 bases and J by 1 base, with 14 bases between them. CDR3 DNA sequence: TGTGCCAGCATCGAAAGGGGTAGAAGCAATCAGCCCCAGCATTTT. Amino acid sequence: CASIERGRSNQPQHF.

This clonotype was detected ten times or more. CDR3 sequence: CAIPGPTGYGYTF. The CDR3 DNA reads TGTGCCATCCCGGGGCCCACTGGCTATGGCTACACCTTC. The rearrangement uses TRBV12-3 or TRBV12-4 and TRBJ1-2, with a possible D match to TRBD1 (5 bases). V was cut by 10 bases and J by 4 bases, with 16 bases left in between. The CDR3 runs 13 residues.

This clonotype was counted between two and nine times. The gene calls are TRBV11-2 and TRBJ1-2; TRBD1 matches 7 bases. Germline-derived CDR1 and CDR2 are SGHAT and FQNNGV. CDR3 size: 14 residues. V was clipped by 5 bases and J by 8 bases; unmatched bases: 11. The CDR3 region is CASSLDREAGGYTF. The CDR3 DNA reads TGTGCCAGCAGCCTTGACAGGGAGGCGGGGGGCTACACCTTC.

This clonotype was found a few times. CDR3 sequence (DNA): TGCGCCAGCAGCATAAGACAGGGAGCTCCCATTCAGTACTTC. This sequence encodes CASSIRQGAPIQYF. The V gene is TRBV5-1, the J gene TRBJ2-4; 7 nucleotides align to TRBD1. Unmatched junction bases numbered 10, after V lost 4 bases and J lost 9 bases. This CDR3 is built from 14 residues. The V gene's germline CDR1 is SGHRS and CDR2 YFSETQ.

The chain couples TRBV5-1 to TRBJ1-1; D gene unclear. Germline CDR1 is SGHRS and CDR2 is YFSETQ. The CDR3 covers 12 residues. The V end was cut by 2 bases, the J end by 8 bases, with 10 bases between. Here the CDR3 DNA reads TGCGCCAGCAGCTTCTCCGGGATAGAAGCTTTCTTT. As protein: CASSFSGIEAFF.

This clonotype was counted at least ten times. This chain connects TRBV12-3 or TRBV12-4 to TRBJ1-5; D might be TRBD1 (6 bases). V gave up 3 bases and J gave up 6 bases, with 9 bases separating them. The CDR3 contains 13 residues. CDR3 in amino acids: CASSLTGLQPQHF. CDR3 nucleotide sequence: TGTGCCAGCAGTTTGACAGGCCTTCAGCCCCAGCATTTT.

The table lists this clonotype with many counts. The rearrangement uses TRBV18 and TRBJ1-1, with D hard to call. Per germline, CDR1 KGHSH and CDR2 LQKENI. The CDR3 is made up of 13 amino acids. The germline V and J ends were trimmed by 1 base and 11 bases, with 14 bases remaining between them. The CDR3 region has the DNA TGTGCCAGCTCACCACAGGGCGTTCAGGACGCTTTCTTT. It specifies CASSPQGVQDAFF.